The next 25 T cell receptor beta chains were all read from a single sample in a study of identical twins. In TCRdb, the 5' RACE reads were re-called with MiXCR into one record per CDR3 protein. The profile shows a few hundred thousand distinct CDR3 sequences, roughly 20% of them singletons. The sequenced sample consisted of naive T cells sorted from blood. The receptors come from a man between 50 and 59 years old in good health.

There are many counts of this clonotype. The chain recombines TRBV3-1 with TRBJ2-7; 9 bases align to TRBD1. Looked up from germline, CDR1 is LGHDT and CDR2 is YNNKEL (reference sequence). This CDR3 has 15 residues. V was pared by 4 bases and J by 1 base, with 5 bases of the junction left unmatched. The CDR3 protein is CASSPTGGSSYEQYF. The DNA of the CDR3 is TGTGCCAGCAGCCCTACAGGGGGCAGTTCCTACGAGCAGTACTTC.

This clonotype has at least ten counts. J is TRBJ2-7 and V is TRBV5-6, with 7 bases identical to TRBD2. The CDR3 has 15 amino acids. V lost 3 bases, J lost 0 bases, and 6 bases stayed unmatched. CDR1 and CDR2 (germline): SGHDT, YYEEEE. CDR3: CASSWGLTSSYEQYF. CDR3 coding DNA: TGTGCCAGCAGCTGGGGACTAACGAGCTCCTACGAGCAGTACTTC.

This clonotype was seen ten or more times. The V call is TRBV18, the J call TRBJ2-1; 7 bases are a match to TRBD1. Germline assignment: CDR1 KGHSH and CDR2 LQKENI. This CDR3 has 14 amino acids. Trimming at V came to 8 bases and at J to 6 bases, leaving 10 bases not matched to a gene. CDR3 amino acids: CASGQGGTSNEQFF. The CDR3, as DNA: TGTGCCAGCGGCCAAGGGGGCACAAGCAATGAGCAGTTCTTC.

This clonotype occurred a few times. V and J are TRBV20-1 and TRBJ2-7; 8 bases are shared with TRBD2. CDR3 length: 16 amino acids. V gave up 5 bases and J gave up 2 bases; unmatched junction bases: 14. CDR1 is DFQATT and CDR2 is SNEGSKA in the germline V gene (reference sequence). The CDR3 DNA reads TGCAGTGCTCGAAAAAAAAGCGGGAGTAAAGCCTACGAGCAGTACTTC. This codes for CSARKKSGSKAYEQYF.

V gene TRBV5-4 combines with J gene TRBJ1-3, with TRBD1 matching over 10 bases. The CDR3 covers 14 residues. V lost 6 bases to trimming and J lost 8 bases; unmatched junction nucleotides: 8. The germline V gene encodes CDR1 SGHNT and CDR2 YYREEE (reference sequence). The CDR3 sequence is CASTKRQGADTIYF. DNA of the CDR3: TGTGCCAGCACCAAAAGACAGGGGGCTGACACCATATATTTT.

This clonotype was observed at least ten times. J is TRBJ2-7 and V is TRBV5-1; D perhaps matches TRBD1 (6 bases). Germline V gene data show CDR1 as SGHRS and CDR2 as YFSETQ. V dropped 3 bases and J dropped 4 bases, with 14 bases sitting between them. This CDR3 contains 14 residues. Written as DNA, the CDR3 is TGCGCCAGCAGCTCAGCAGGGGCTAAATACGAGCAGTACTTC. Protein sequence: CASSSAGAKYEQYF.

This clonotype was counted ten times or more. The chain joins TRBV29-1 to TRBJ1-2; 8 nucleotides match TRBD1. Per the germline V gene, CDR1 is SQVTM and CDR2 is ANQGSEA. This CDR3 comprises 13 residues. Losses at the gene ends were 6 bases for V and 5 bases for J; bases not matched to a gene: 8. This CDR3 is CSVGQGSRYGYTF. CDR3 bases: TGCAGCGTAGGACAGGGTTCGAGGTATGGCTACACCTTC.

The CDR3 DNA is TGTGCCAGCAGTTTAACAGGGACGGAGACCCAGTACTTC. Amino acid sequence: CASSLTGTETQYF. The V call is TRBV28, the J call TRBJ2-5; D might be TRBD1 (6 bases). V was pared by 2 bases and J by 5 bases, with 9 bases between. CDR1 is MDHEN, CDR2 SYDVKM, per germline. There are 13 residues in the CDR3.

The gene calls are TRBV20-1 and TRBJ1-2; D call uncertain. CDR1 DFQATT and CDR2 SNEGSKA come from the germline V gene (reference sequence). The CDR3 loop spans 14 amino acids. Trimming shortened V by 8 bases and J by 0 bases, and 16 bases separated the two germline ends. CDR3 region: CSIPELMSNYGYTF. The CDR3 DNA is TGCAGTATCCCTGAGTTGATGTCTAACTATGGCTACACCTTC.

This clonotype appeared a few times. J is TRBJ1-5 and V is TRBV10-3, with TRBD1 matching 7 bases. J was trimmed by 2 bases and V by 10 bases; bases with no gene match: 8. Germline CDR1 ENHRY, CDR2 SYGVKD. The CDR3 is made up of 14 amino acids. DNA of the CDR3: TGTGCCACCAAAGACAGGGAGGGCAATCAGCCCCAGCATTTT. Its translation is CATKDREGNQPQHF.

The V gene is TRBV9, the J gene TRBJ2-7; 8 positions match TRBD1. Trimming removed 8 bases from V and 7 bases from J; junction bases left unmatched: 8. The germline gives CDR1 SGDLS, CDR2 YYNGEE. The CDR3 is 12 residues long. In DNA form, the CDR3 reads TGTGCCAGTGGACAGGGAACTCGGGAGCAGTACTTC. Translating gives CASGQGTREQYF.

This clonotype was seen ten or more times. This chain connects TRBV3-1 to TRBJ1-1; no clear D gene. CDR1 and CDR2 from the germline V gene are LGHDT and YNNKEL (reference sequence). V lost 3 bases to trimming and J lost 1 base, with 6 bases between them. The CDR3 is 13 residues long. This CDR3 is CASSQITNTEAFF. CDR3 DNA sequence: TGTGCCAGCAGCCAGATTACGAACACTGAAGCTTTCTTT.

The J gene is TRBJ2-1, the V gene TRBV6-4, with TRBD2 matching over 7 bases. The CDR3 runs to 15 residues. Germline CDR1 reads MRHNA; CDR2 reads SNTAGT. Germline trimming cut 2 bases from V and 9 bases from J; bases unmatched to any gene: 10. CDR3 DNA: TGTGCCAGCAGTGACGCGGGACTACATGGGGGTGAGCAGTTCTTC. Protein product: CASSDAGLHGGEQFF.

V and J are TRBV29-1 and TRBJ2-4, with TRBD1 matching 8 bases. The CDR3 is 17 amino acids. With V trimmed by 2 bases and J by 1 base, 10 bases remained unmatched. The germline gives CDR1 SQVTM, CDR2 ANQGSEA. CDR3 sequence: CSVEPRTGRGAKNIQYF. The CDR3 DNA is TGCAGCGTTGAACCGAGGACAGGGCGAGGGGCCAAAAACATTCAGTACTTC.

This clonotype was observed many times. The chain is built from TRBV20-1 and TRBJ2-3; 8 bases line up with TRBD2. Germline V gene data show CDR1 as DFQATT and CDR2 as SNEGSKA (reference sequence). V shed 4 bases and J 5 bases; nucleotides not matched to a gene: 5. CDR3 size: 13 residues. The CDR3 here is CSAKSGSIDTQYF. The CDR3 DNA reads TGCAGTGCTAAAAGCGGGAGTATAGATACGCAGTATTTT.

The chain links TRBV5-6 to TRBJ2-1; either TRBD1 or TRBD2 may fit D (6 bases each). The CDR3 spans 17 residues. With 1 base removed from V and 0 bases from J, the gap between germline ends came to 14 bases. Germline V gene data show CDR1 as SGHDT and CDR2 as YYEEEE. The chain's CDR3 is CASSLLGEGGSYNEQFF. For the CDR3, the DNA is TGTGCCAGCAGCTTGCTCGGAGAGGGGGGCTCCTACAATGAGCAGTTCTTC.

In its sample, this clonotype was seen many times. V usage is TRBV12-3 or TRBV12-4 and J usage is TRBJ2-7; D call uncertain. The CDR3 totals 11 residues. The V end was cut by 6 bases, the J end by 0 bases, with 3 bases between. In nucleotides, the CDR3 is TGTGCCAGCAGCGCCTCCTACGAGCAGTACTTC. Translation gives CASSASYEQYF.

This clonotype showed up many times. CDR3: CASSSGGANQETQYF. The CDR3 DNA is TGTGCCAGCAGCTCAGGCGGGGCAAACCAAGAGACCCAGTACTTC. The chain carries TRBV9 and TRBJ2-5; D may be TRBD2 (6 bases). V gave up 4 bases and J gave up 0 bases, with 13 bases separating them. There are 15 residues in the CDR3. Germline CDR1 SGDLS, CDR2 YYNGEE.

This clonotype has at least ten counts. The rearrangement uses TRBV7-9 and TRBJ1-5, with D maybe TRBD1 (5 bases). Trimming took off 5 bases at V and 3 bases at J, with 14 bases between the two ends. This CDR3 has 15 amino acids. Germline V gene data show CDR1 as SEHNR and CDR2 as FQNEAQ (reference sequence). CDR3 bases: TGTGCCAGCAGCCCTGGGGCAGCAGACAATCAGCCCCAGCATTTT. This encodes CASSPGAADNQPQHF.

This clonotype has a handful of counts. The chain uses TRBV15 and TRBJ2-1; 7 nucleotides line up with TRBD2. Trimming at V came to 0 bases and at J to 9 bases, leaving 17 bases not matched to a gene. Germline CDR1 is LNHNV and CDR2 is YYDKDF (reference sequence). The CDR3 consists of 18 residues. DNA of the CDR3: TGTGCCACCAGCAGAGATTATCCGGGACTACGGCGGGTTGCTGAGCAGTTCTTC. Its translation is CATSRDYPGLRRVAEQFF.

V and J are TRBV14 and TRBJ2-7, with 7 bases that match TRBD1. V dropped 6 bases and J dropped 2; count of bases not matched to a gene: 16. Per germline, CDR1 SGHDN and CDR2 FVKESK. The CDR3 length is 17 residues. The chain's CDR3 is CASSRTLTGLLPYEQYF. The CDR3 DNA follows: TGTGCCAGCAGTCGCACCTTGACAGGGCTCTTACCCTACGAGCAGTACTTC.

This clonotype was detected only a few times. The gene calls are TRBV12-3 or TRBV12-4 and TRBJ1-2, with D possibly TRBD1 on 6 matching bases. The V end lost 5 bases, the J end lost 4 bases, and 20 bases lay between the germline ends. The CDR3 loop spans 16 amino acids. The CDR3 bases are TGTGCCAGCAGTCCCCTCCACTCGGGGGCCGGCTATGGCTACACCTTC. This sequence encodes CASSPLHSGAGYGYTF.

With respect to this clonotype: A junction boundary mismatches the germline segment, possibly from a read error. The chain combines TRBV6-2 or TRBV6-3 with TRBJ2-1; D uncertain. This CDR3 comprises 14 residues. Germline V CDR1 and CDR2: MNHEY, SVGEGT. The CDR3 here is CASSLQYRVNKQFF. In DNA form, the CDR3 reads TGTGCCAGCAGCCTACAATATAGGGTCAATAAGCAGTTCTTC.

This clonotype was seen more than once but under ten times. V and J are TRBV29-1 and TRBJ2-7; perhaps TRBD2 as D (6 bases). The V and J ends lost 3 bases and 6 bases respectively, with 15 bases between them. The CDR3 is made up of 13 amino acids. From germline, CDR1 is SQVTM and CDR2 ANQGSEA. CDR3 sequence: CSVEHGGLGEQYF. The CDR3 region has the DNA TGCAGCGTTGAGCACGGGGGACTGGGCGAGCAGTACTTC.

This clonotype was counted many times. The V call is TRBV4-3, the J call TRBJ2-4, with D uncertain. The CDR3 length is 14 residues. V was shortened by 0 bases and J by 9 bases, with 12 bases between the two germline ends. The V gene's germline CDR1 is LGHNA and CDR2 YSLEER. CDR3 loop: CASSQDIQSAIQYF. DNA of the CDR3: TGCGCCAGCAGCCAAGATATTCAGTCGGCCATTCAGTACTTC.